The clone carrying this TCR beta chain was detected a few times. Antigen: not known. Here immunoSEQ multiplex PCR was the method, and the copy in TCRdb shows in-frame clones only, minus some. The sample includes fewer than 150,000 clones, around nine tenths of them seen just once. These data are taken from a study of T cell responses to AZD1222 COVID-19 vaccine. For the study at large: Combined were second doses at about 4 or about 12 weeks.

Whole-study findings and limits: Females made up more of the donors, who were largely white British, and clonal diversity may have come out too low. Unmutated variant regions are reportedly the target of nearly half of TCRs that are spike-specific.

V dropped 0 bases and J dropped 3 bases, with 13 bases sitting between them. CDR3 size: 16 residues. CDR1 and CDR2 (germline): SGDLS, YYNGEE. The clonotype was recovered from an adult in good health. Material: peripheral blood, obtained on day 0 of AZD1222 vaccination. V gene TRBV9 combines with J gene TRBJ1-3; no clear D. CDR3 nucleotides: TGTGCCAGCAGCGTAGCTGACCCCGGACGTGGAAACACCATATATTTT. Translated, it gives CASSVADPGRGNTIYF. Variable domain in full (rest from reference TRBV9 and TRBJ1-3): DSGVTQTPKHLITATGQRVTLRCSPRSGDLSVYWYQQSLDQGLQFLIQYYNGEERAKGNILERFSAQQFPDLHSELNLSSLELGDSALYFCASSVADPGRGNTIYFGEGSWLTVV.